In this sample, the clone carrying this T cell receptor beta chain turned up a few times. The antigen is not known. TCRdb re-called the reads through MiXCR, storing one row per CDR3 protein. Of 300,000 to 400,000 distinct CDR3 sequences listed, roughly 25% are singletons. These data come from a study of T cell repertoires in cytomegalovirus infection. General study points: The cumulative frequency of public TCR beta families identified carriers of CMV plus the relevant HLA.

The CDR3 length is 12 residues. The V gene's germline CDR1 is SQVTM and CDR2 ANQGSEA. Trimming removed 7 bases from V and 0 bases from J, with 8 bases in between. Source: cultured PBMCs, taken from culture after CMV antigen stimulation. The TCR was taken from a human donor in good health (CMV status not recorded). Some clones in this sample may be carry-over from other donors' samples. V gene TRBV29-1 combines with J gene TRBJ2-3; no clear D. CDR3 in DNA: TGCAGCGCTATGATCAGCACAGATACGCAGTATTTT. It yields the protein CSAMISTDTQYF.